The 20 T cell receptor beta chains presented below share a single source sample, sequenced in a study of T cells after posttransplantation cyclophosphamide. Sequencing used immunoSEQ multiplex PCR; TCRdb keeps in-frame clones, though not all of them. The repertoire includes tens of thousands of clones, around 73% of them detected once, and 0.6% to 0.8% sits in the top ten. Material for sequencing was memory CD4+ T cells sorted from PBMCs. These receptors were collected from a woman aged 60-75 years in good health, CMV-negative, and a related stem cell transplant donor.

The chain combines TRBV6-1 with TRBJ1-3; TRBD1 aligns across 8 bases. The J segment lost 4 bases and the V segment lost 5 bases, leaving 4 bases of the junction unmatched. The CDR3 has 14 amino acids. Germline lookup yields CDR1 MNHNS and CDR2 SASEGT. For the CDR3, the DNA is TGTGCCAGCAGTAGAGGACAGGGCGGAAACACCATATATTTT. Its translation: CASSRGQGGNTIYF.

This chain connects TRBV4-1 to TRBJ2-1; TRBD1 matches 8 bases. The trim removed 6 bases at V and 7 bases at J, leaving 14 bases unmatched. Germline loops: CDR1 MGHRA, CDR2 YSYEKL. CDR3 length equals 16 residues. DNA of the CDR3: TGCGCCAGCAGTCCTACCGGGACAGGAGGTTGGAATGAGCAGTTCTTC. This codes for CASSPTGTGGWNEQFF.

This clone was recorded once. The chain is built from TRBV19 and TRBJ2-7, with 7 bases lining up with TRBD1. V shed 5 bases and J 6 bases; nucleotides not matched to a gene: 7. Germline CDR1 is LNHDA and CDR2 is SQIVND (reference sequence). This CDR3 region has 13 residues. CDR3 region: CASSATTGAEQYF. The CDR3 nucleotides read TGTGCCAGTAGTGCGACCACAGGGGCCGAGCAGTACTTC.

The V call is TRBV5-1, the J call TRBJ2-1, with D tentatively TRBD2 (5 bases). The V gene's germline CDR1 is SGHRS and CDR2 YFSETQ. V lost 3 bases, J lost 9 bases, and 19 bases lay in between. The CDR3 is made up of 15 amino acids. The DNA for the CDR3 is TGCGCCAGCAGCTGGACGGTCTCTGCGAGCGGTGAGCAGTTCTTC. Residues: CASSWTVSASGEQFF.

The J gene is TRBJ2-7, the V gene TRBV30, with a tentative D call TRBD2 (5 bases). CDR1 is GTSNPN and CDR2 is SVGIG in the germline V gene (reference sequence). This CDR3 contains 14 residues. V was pared by 2 bases and J by 3 bases, with 14 bases between. CDR3 bases: TGTGCCTGGAGTCCACTAGGGCGGTACTACGAGCAGTACTTC. It translates to CAWSPLGRYYEQYF.

The chain joins TRBV30 to TRBJ1-2; D uncertain. V was cut by 3 bases and J by 6 bases, with 17 bases left in between. The CDR3 extends over 14 amino acids. Germline V CDR1 and CDR2: GTSNPN, SVGIG (reference sequence). The CDR3: CAWRLTLLPHGYTF. The CDR3 bases are TGTGCCTGGAGGTTGACGTTACTACCCCATGGCTACACCTTC.

The V and J genes are TRBV5-3 and TRBJ2-7; 12 nucleotides agree with TRBD2. TRBV5-3 falls under the ORF class, with uncertain function. V lost 4 bases to trimming and J lost 2 bases; unmatched junction nucleotides: 4. The CDR3 is 15 amino acids. The CDR3 spells CARSLGLAGPYEQYF. The CDR3 DNA is TGTGCCAGAAGCCTGGGACTAGCGGGTCCCTACGAGCAGTACTTC.

CDR3 amino acids: CASSVIQTGELFF. CDR3 in DNA: TGTGCCAGCAGCGTCATACAAACCGGGGAGCTGTTTTTT. The chain recombines TRBV5-6 with TRBJ2-2; D unresolved. This CDR3 region has 13 residues. Trimming took off 4 bases at V and 5 bases at J, with 9 bases between the two ends. Germline CDR1 SGHDT, CDR2 YYEEEE.

The rearrangement links TRBV18 to TRBJ1-2; possibly TRBD1 for D (5 bases). The germline gives CDR1 KGHSH, CDR2 LQKENI. This CDR3 is built from 13 residues. V lost 3 bases, J lost 8 bases, and 13 bases lay in between. DNA for the CDR3: TGTGCCAGCTCACCGAATCTAGGGGAAGGCTACACCTTC. It specifies CASSPNLGEGYTF.

About this clone: The junction departs from the called germline gene at one end, perhaps through a read error. V usage is TRBV7-7 and J usage is TRBJ2-5, with 10 bases fitting TRBD1. Germline V lookup: CDR1 SSHAT, CDR2 FNYEAQ (reference sequence). The CDR3 consists of 19 residues. CDR3: CASSQLTGGPGGRAETQYF. In nucleotides, the CDR3 is TGTGCTAGCAGCCAACTGACAGGGGGCCCCGGAGGGAGGGCAGAGACCCAGTACTTC.

The chain joins TRBV6-5 to TRBJ1-2; no definite D call. V dropped 6 bases and J dropped 2 bases, with 10 bases sitting between them. Germline V CDR1 and CDR2: MNHEY, SVGAGI. This CDR3 has 13 residues. CDR3 bases: TGTGCCAGCAGAACGGGATCCAACTATGGCTACACCTTC. It specifies CASRTGSNYGYTF.

The DNA of the CDR3 is TGTGCCAGCACAGTAGGGCGGGAGAGCACCGGGGAGCTGTTTTTT. Protein: CASTVGRESTGELFF. The rearrangement links TRBV2 to TRBJ2-2; 7 bases line up with TRBD2. This CDR3 is 15 amino acids long. V was clipped by 7 bases and J by 4 bases; unmatched bases: 9. Looked up from germline, CDR1 is SNHLY and CDR2 is FYNNEI.

V and J are TRBV7-2 and TRBJ2-1, with 9 positions matching TRBD2. The CDR3 is 16 residues long. The germline V gene has CDR1 SGHTA and CDR2 FQGNSA. V lost 2 bases to trimming and J lost 5 bases; unmatched junction nucleotides: 7. CDR3 region: CASSLSAGGSDNEQFF. DNA for the CDR3: TGTGCCAGCAGCTTATCAGCGGGGGGATCGGACAATGAGCAGTTCTTC.

This sequence joins TRBV10-2 and TRBJ2-3, with TRBD2 matching 14 bases. CDR3 length: 15 residues. V trimming: 6 bases; J trimming: 4 bases; junction bases outside the gene matches: 3. Germline CDR1 WSHSY, CDR2 SAAADI. This chain's CDR3 is CASRGTSGGADTQYF. CDR3 bases: TGCGCCAGCAGGGGGACTAGCGGGGGCGCAGATACGCAGTATTTT.

The genes are TRBV5-5 and TRBJ1-3; D ambiguous. CDR1 and CDR2 from the germline V gene are SGHKS and YYEKEE (reference sequence). Trimming stripped 3 bases from V and 1 base from J, with 11 bases between. CDR3 length: 15 residues. The CDR3 loop reads CASSSRSGSGNTIYF. In DNA, the CDR3 is TGTGCCAGCAGCTCCCGGTCGGGGTCTGGAAACACCATATATTTT.

The V call is TRBV6-6, the J call TRBJ2-7; D gene uncertain. Looked up from germline, CDR1 is MNHNY and CDR2 is SVGAGI (reference sequence). Deletions cut 0 bases from V and 6 bases from J, with 12 bases between. The CDR3 has 14 amino acids. In DNA form, the CDR3 reads TGTGCCAGCAGTTACTCCAATCCGTCGGGCGAGCAGTACTTC. The encoded protein is CASSYSNPSGEQYF.

In DNA form, the CDR3 reads TGTGCCAGCAGTCCCCCCCTGCGGGGAGCTAACTATGGCTACACCTTC. Protein sequence: CASSPPLRGANYGYTF. This chain uses TRBV28 with TRBJ1-2; no clear D. From germline, CDR1 is MDHEN and CDR2 SYDVKM. This CDR3 is 16 amino acids long. V was clipped by 5 bases and J by 0 bases, with 16 bases between them.

V gene TRBV4-3 combines with J gene TRBJ2-2, with 11 positions matching TRBD1. With V trimmed by 2 bases and J by 7 bases, 9 bases remained unmatched. The CDR3 has 17 amino acids. CDR1 and CDR2 (germline): LGHNA, YSLEER. CDR3 residues: CASSQSRTGGLGGELFF. CDR3 bases: TGCGCCAGCAGCCAATCCCGGACAGGGGGCTTGGGCGGGGAGCTGTTTTTT.

The chain combines TRBV7-8 with TRBJ1-3; D is ambiguous. V was clipped by 0 bases and J by 0 bases, with 12 bases between them. This CDR3 spans 17 amino acids. The germline V gene has CDR1 SGHVS and CDR2 FQNEAQ. The CDR3: CASSLALAGSSGNTIYF. The CDR3 bases are TGTGCCAGCAGCTTAGCGCTGGCGGGTAGCTCTGGAAACACCATATATTTT.

This chain links TRBV2 with TRBJ2-7; D ambiguous. Looked up from germline, CDR1 is SNHLY and CDR2 is FYNNEI. Trimming pared 1 base from V and 2 bases from J, leaving 12 bases between. CDR3 size: 15 residues. The CDR3 bases are TGTGCCAGCAGTGAAGGACACGGATTTCCCTACGAGCAGTACTTC. Translation: CASSEGHGFPYEQYF. The whole variable domain, filled in from reference TRBV2 and TRBJ2-7, reads EPEVTQTPSHQVTQMGQEVILRCVPISNHLYFYWYRQILGQKVEFLVSFYNNEISEKSEIFDDQFSVERPDGSNFTLKIRSTKLEDSAMYFCASSEGHGFPYEQYFGPGTRLTVT.